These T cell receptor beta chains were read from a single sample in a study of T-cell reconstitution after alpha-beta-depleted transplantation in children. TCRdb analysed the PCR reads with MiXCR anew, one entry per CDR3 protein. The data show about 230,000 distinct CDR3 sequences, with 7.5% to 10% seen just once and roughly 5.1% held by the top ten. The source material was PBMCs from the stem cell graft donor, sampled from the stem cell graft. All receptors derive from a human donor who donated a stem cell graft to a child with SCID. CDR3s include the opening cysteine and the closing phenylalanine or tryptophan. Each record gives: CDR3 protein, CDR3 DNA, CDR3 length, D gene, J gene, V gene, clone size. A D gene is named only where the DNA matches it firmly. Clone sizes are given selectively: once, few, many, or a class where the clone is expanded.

CDR3 protein: CASGSELNTEAFF
CDR3 DNA: TGTGCCAGCGGCTCTGAGCTCAACACTGAAGCTTTCTTT
CDR3 length: 13
D gene: -
J gene: TRBJ1-1
V gene: TRBV7-9
clone size: -

CDR3 protein: CSARVEGNEKLFF
CDR3 DNA: TGCAGTGCTAGGGTGGAGGGGAATGAAAAACTGTTTTTT
CDR3 length: 13
D gene: -
J gene: TRBJ1-4
V gene: TRBV20-1
clone size: many

CDR3 protein: CSASVGAQETQYF
CDR3 DNA: TGCAGTGCTAGTGTGGGGGCACAAGAGACCCAGTACTTC
CDR3 length: 13
D gene: -
J gene: TRBJ2-5
V gene: TRBV20-1
clone size: many

CDR3 protein: CASSLGAGVNEQFF
CDR3 DNA: TGTGCCAGCAGTTTAGGGGCAGGGGTCAATGAGCAGTTCTTC
CDR3 length: 14
D gene: -
J gene: TRBJ2-1
V gene: TRBV5-1
clone size: many

CDR3 protein: CSVGLQGRGNEQFF
CDR3 DNA: TGCAGCGTTGGTTTACAGGGTAGGGGTAATGAGCAGTTCTTC
CDR3 length: 14
D gene: -
J gene: TRBJ2-1
V gene: TRBV29-1
clone size: many

CDR3 protein: CASSSRDGWNTEAFF
CDR3 DNA: TGTGCCAGCAGTTCCAGGGACGGATGGAACACTGAAGCTTTCTTT
CDR3 length: 15
D gene: -
J gene: TRBJ1-1
V gene: TRBV27
clone size: many

CDR3 protein: CASSPPGVTDTQYF
CDR3 DNA: TGTGCCAGCTCACCACCGGGGGTCACAGATACGCAGTATTTT
CDR3 length: 14
D gene: -
J gene: TRBJ2-3
V gene: TRBV18
clone size: many

CDR3 protein: CATSRDIREAFF
CDR3 DNA: TGTGCCACCAGCAGAGATATAAGGGAAGCTTTCTTT
CDR3 length: 12
D gene: -
J gene: TRBJ1-1
V gene: TRBV15
clone size: many

CDR3 protein: CASSKREGTPYEQYF
CDR3 DNA: TGCGCCAGCAGCAAAAGGGAAGGGACCCCCTACGAGCAGTACTTC
CDR3 length: 15
D gene: -
J gene: TRBJ2-7
V gene: TRBV4-1
clone size: many

CDR3 protein: CATTKGHSNTEAFF
CDR3 DNA: TGTGCCACCACCAAGGGACATTCGAACACTGAAGCTTTCTTT
CDR3 length: 14
D gene: -
J gene: TRBJ1-1
V gene: TRBV15
clone size: many

CDR3 protein: CASSMNTEAFF
CDR3 DNA: TGTGCCAGCAGTATGAACACTGAAGCTTTCTTT
CDR3 length: 11
D gene: -
J gene: TRBJ1-1
V gene: TRBV7-2
clone size: many

CDR3 protein: CASSQGYGETQYF
CDR3 DNA: TGTGCCAGCAGCCAAGGATACGGGGAGACCCAGTACTTC
CDR3 length: 13
D gene: -
J gene: TRBJ2-5
V gene: TRBV4-2
clone size: -

CDR3 protein: CSVEAGTDTQYF
CDR3 DNA: TGCAGCGTTGAGGCAGGGACAGATACGCAGTATTTT
CDR3 length: 12
D gene: -
J gene: TRBJ2-3
V gene: TRBV29-1
clone size: many

CDR3 protein: CASSPRYSSYNEQFF
CDR3 DNA: TGTGCCAGCAGCCCCCGCTACAGCTCCTACAATGAGCAGTTCTTC
CDR3 length: 15
D gene: -
J gene: TRBJ2-1
V gene: TRBV2
clone size: -

CDR3 protein: CASSLGRVFAELFF
CDR3 DNA: TGTGCCAGCAGTTTAGGACGAGTATTCGCGGAGCTGTTTTTT
CDR3 length: 14
D gene: -
J gene: TRBJ2-2
V gene: TRBV28
clone size: many

CDR3 protein: CSASWGGTPYGYTF
CDR3 DNA: TGCAGTGCTAGTTGGGGGGGCACTCCCTATGGCTACACCTTC
CDR3 length: 14
D gene: -
J gene: TRBJ1-2
V gene: TRBV20-1
clone size: many

CDR3 protein: CASSLSTGNTIYF
CDR3 DNA: TGTGCCAGCAGCCTATCGACTGGAAACACCATATATTTT
CDR3 length: 13
D gene: -
J gene: TRBJ1-3
V gene: TRBV7-8
clone size: many

CDR3 protein: CASSWILAQQYF
CDR3 DNA: TGTGCCAGCAGCTGGATCCTGGCCCAGCAGTACTTC
CDR3 length: 12
D gene: -
J gene: TRBJ2-5
V gene: TRBV7-6
clone size: few

CDR3 protein: CASSPEVGPNQPQHF
CDR3 DNA: TGTGCCAGCAGCCCCGAGGTCGGCCCAAATCAGCCCCAGCATTTT
CDR3 length: 15
D gene: -
J gene: TRBJ1-5
V gene: TRBV7-2
clone size: many

CDR3 protein: CATRGDYNEQFF
CDR3 DNA: TGTGCCACCAGAGGCGACTACAATGAGCAGTTCTTC
CDR3 length: 12
D gene: -
J gene: TRBJ2-1
V gene: TRBV24-1
clone size: many

CDR3 protein: CSARGGLLETQYF
CDR3 DNA: TGCAGTGCTAGAGGGGGGCTGTTAGAGACCCAGTACTTC
CDR3 length: 13
D gene: -
J gene: TRBJ2-5
V gene: TRBV20-1
clone size: few

CDR3 protein: CASRLGGSSYNSPLHF
CDR3 DNA: TGCGCCAGCCGACTAGGAGGAAGCTCCTATAATTCACCCCTCCACTTT
CDR3 length: 16
D gene: -
J gene: TRBJ1-6
V gene: TRBV4-1
clone size: many

CDR3 protein: CASSRQSGAGTEAFF
CDR3 DNA: TGTGCCAGCAGCCGTCAGTCAGGGGCAGGGACTGAAGCTTTCTTT
CDR3 length: 15
D gene: -
J gene: TRBJ1-1
V gene: TRBV7-9
clone size: many

CDR3 protein: CSARDPGSYQETQYF
CDR3 DNA: TGCAGTGCTAGAGATCCAGGCTCATACCAAGAGACCCAGTACTTC
CDR3 length: 15
D gene: -
J gene: TRBJ2-5
V gene: TRBV20-1
clone size: many

CDR3 protein: CSARQGAGELFF
CDR3 DNA: TGCAGTGCTAGACAGGGGGCCGGGGAGCTGTTTTTT
CDR3 length: 12
D gene: TRBD1
J gene: TRBJ2-2
V gene: TRBV20-1
clone size: many

CDR3 protein: CASSLQGVGTDTQYF
CDR3 DNA: TGCGCCAGCAGCTTACAGGGGGTCGGCACAGATACGCAGTATTTT
CDR3 length: 15
D gene: TRBD1
J gene: TRBJ2-3
V gene: TRBV5-1
clone size: many

CDR3 protein: CASAPGDTYTGELFF
CDR3 DNA: TGTGCCAGCGCCCCTGGGGACACCTACACCGGGGAGCTGTTTTTT
CDR3 length: 15
D gene: -
J gene: TRBJ2-2
V gene: TRBV5-3
clone size: -

CDR3 protein: CASTRIAGNSPLHF
CDR3 DNA: TGTGCCAGTACTCGTATTGCGGGGAATTCACCCCTCCACTTT
CDR3 length: 14
D gene: -
J gene: TRBJ1-6
V gene: TRBV12-3/TRBV12-4
clone size: many

CDR3 protein: CASSWGFTGELFF
CDR3 DNA: TGTGCCAGCAGCTGGGGTTTTACCGGGGAGCTGTTTTTT
CDR3 length: 13
D gene: -
J gene: TRBJ2-2
V gene: TRBV11-2
clone size: many

CDR3 protein: CARGLLAGDHEQFF
CDR3 DNA: TGTGCCAGGGGCTTGCTAGCGGGGGACCATGAGCAGTTCTTC
CDR3 length: 14
D gene: TRBD2
J gene: TRBJ2-1
V gene: TRBV5-6
clone size: -

CDR3 protein: CSARGGQGSYEQYF
CDR3 DNA: TGCAGTGCTAGAGGTGGACAGGGTTCCTACGAGCAGTACTTC
CDR3 length: 14
D gene: TRBD1
J gene: TRBJ2-7
V gene: TRBV20-1
clone size: many